Below are 23 T cell receptor beta chains sequenced from a single sample in a study of a mutant IDH1 vaccine in newly diagnosed glioma. TCRdb's table, derived via immunoSEQ multiplex PCR, lists solely in-frame clones and lacks some. The sample records some 95,000 clones, roughly 78% being singletons. Specified time point: baseline, week 1 (first vaccination visit). Noted treatment: pre-vaccination baseline after standard-of-care therapy. The input for sequencing was PBMCs, taken from a glioma patient treated with radiotherapy, temozolomide or both. The receptors derive from a man aged 35 to 55 with glioma.

The J gene is TRBJ1-5, the V gene TRBV7-9; 8 positions match TRBD1. The length of the CDR3 is 14 residues. Germline lookup yields CDR1 SEHNR and CDR2 FQNEAQ (reference sequence). V lost 4 bases to trimming and J lost 5 bases; unmatched junction nucleotides: 4. Here the CDR3 DNA reads TGTGCCAGCAGCTCTCAGGGGGCAGATCAGCCCCAGCATTTT. This codes for CASSSQGADQPQHF.

This clone is judged medium-sized (0.01 to 0.1%). V is TRBV4-2 and J is TRBJ1-5, with D perhaps matching TRBD1 (5 bases). The germline CDR1 and CDR2 sequences are LGHNA and YNFKEQ. Trimming removed 5 bases at V and 3 bases at J, with 14 bases between. The CDR3 contains 15 residues. The CDR3 DNA is TGTGCCAGCAGCGACTTTCGGGACCCCAATCAGCCCCAGCATTTT. This sequence encodes CASSDFRDPNQPQHF.

The chain uses TRBV14 and TRBJ2-3, with 10 bases that match TRBD2. Trimming at V came to 4 bases and at J to 3 bases, leaving 25 bases not matched to a gene. CDR1 is SGHDN, CDR2 FVKESK, per germline. The CDR3 is 22 amino acids. CDR3 in amino acids: CASSLRPGGRLAGALRTDTQYF. The CDR3 DNA follows: TGTGCCAGCAGCCTCCGCCCAGGGGGCCGGCTAGCGGGAGCCCTTCGAACAGATACGCAGTATTTT.

This chain uses TRBV6-6 with TRBJ2-7; 8 bases match TRBD1. Germline CDR1 MNHNY, CDR2 SVGAGI (reference sequence). With 4 bases clipped from V and 0 bases from J, the junction kept 5 bases outside the gene matches. The CDR3 covers 15 residues. Written as DNA, the CDR3 is TGTGCCAGCAGTTTCGGACAGGGAAGCTCCTACGAGCAGTACTTC. Translation: CASSFGQGSSYEQYF.

The chain carries TRBV14 and TRBJ2-7, with TRBD2 matching over 9 bases. With V trimmed by 4 bases and J by 6 bases, 4 bases remained unmatched. Germline CDR1 SGHDN, CDR2 FVKESK. The CDR3 consists of 13 residues. CDR3 coding DNA: TGTGCCAGCAGCCTTAGCGGGGGAAGCGAGCAGTACTTC. As protein: CASSLSGGSEQYF.

The chain employs TRBV9 and TRBJ1-6, with unresolved D. This CDR3 is 13 amino acids long. The germline V and J ends were trimmed by 0 bases and 7 bases, with 5 bases remaining between them. In germline, CDR1 is SGDLS, CDR2 YYNGEE. CDR3 loop: CASSVDRNSPLHF. Written as DNA, the CDR3 is TGTGCCAGCAGCGTAGATAGGAATTCACCCCTCCACTTT.

The chain combines TRBV7-6 with TRBJ2-3; 11 bases are shared with TRBD2. V was pared by 2 bases and J by 7 bases, with 8 bases of the junction left unmatched. Looked up from germline, CDR1 is SGHVS and CDR2 is FNYEAQ. The CDR3 spans 16 residues. Here the CDR3 reads CASSLISGGAKYTQYF. DNA for the CDR3: TGTGCCAGCAGCTTAATTAGCGGGGGGGCTAAGTATACGCAGTATTTT.

The chain carries TRBV5-1 and TRBJ1-4; tentatively, D is TRBD1 (5 bases). V was trimmed by 4 bases and J by 7 bases, leaving 17 bases between them. Germline CDR1 is SGHRS and CDR2 is YFSETQ. The CDR3 loop spans 15 amino acids. The CDR3 sequence is CASSRTSTGGEKLFF. CDR3 DNA sequence: TGCGCCAGCAGCCGGACCTCCACCGGGGGTGAAAAACTGTTTTTT.

The chain recombines TRBV5-1 with TRBJ2-7; possible D gene TRBD1, 5 bases. Trimming took off 0 bases at V and 3 bases at J, with 16 bases between the two ends. The CDR3 extends over 16 amino acids. The V gene's germline CDR1 is SGHRS and CDR2 YFSETQ. The CDR3: CASSLADSSPNYEQYF. DNA of the CDR3: TGCGCCAGCAGCTTGGCCGACAGTTCCCCTAACTACGAGCAGTACTTC.

The V and J genes are TRBV11-2 and TRBJ2-2; TRBD2 aligns across 10 bases. The CDR3 loop spans 16 amino acids. The germline CDR1 and CDR2 sequences are SGHAT and FQNNGV. V shed 5 bases, J shed 1 base, and the junction held 4 bases outside the gene matches. The CDR3 here is CASSPSGSKNTGELFF. As DNA, the CDR3 is TGTGCCAGCAGCCCTAGCGGGAGCAAGAACACCGGGGAGCTGTTTTTT.

This clone was detected only once. The chain uses TRBV29-1 and TRBJ2-5; no reliable D call. The J call could be wrong; TRBJ2-7 is a better fit for the DNA end. Per germline, CDR1 SQVTM and CDR2 ANQGSEA. This CDR3 has 11 amino acids. This chain's CDR3 is CSVEDSYEQYF. Written as DNA, the CDR3 is TGCAGCGTTGAAGATAGCTACGAGCAGTACTTC.

This clone was counted a single time. This sequence joins TRBV27 and TRBJ2-5, with no clear D. The germline V and J ends were trimmed by 1 base and 4 bases, with 4 bases remaining between them. CDR3 length equals 12 residues. Germline V gene data show CDR1 as MNHEY and CDR2 as SMNVEV (reference sequence). CDR3 sequence reads: CASSLLGETQYF. The CDR3 region has the DNA TGTGCCAGCAGTTTATTAGGAGAGACCCAGTACTTC.

The V and J genes are TRBV6-1 and TRBJ2-1, with D uncertain. Germline CDR1 is MNHNS and CDR2 is SASEGT. Trimming removed 8 bases at V and 0 bases at J, with 14 bases between. The CDR3 has 15 residues. CDR3 amino acids: CASGRTQSSYNEQFF. CDR3 nucleotide sequence: TGTGCCAGCGGTAGGACGCAGAGCTCCTACAATGAGCAGTTCTTC.

This sequence joins TRBV5-4 and TRBJ2-3; 10 bases fit TRBD1. This CDR3 has 15 residues. The germline V gene has CDR1 SGHNT and CDR2 YYREEE (reference sequence). J gave up 3 bases and V 3 bases, and 4 bases lay outside the gene matches. The CDR3 is CASSWGQGRTDTQYF. In DNA form, the CDR3 reads TGTGCCAGCAGCTGGGGACAGGGGAGGACAGATACGCAGTATTTT.

The rearrangement uses TRBV27 and TRBJ2-2; D possibly corresponds to TRBD2 (7 bases). Germline CDR1 and CDR2: MNHEY and SMNVEV (reference sequence). This CDR3 has 16 residues. Trimming shortened V by 3 bases and J by 2 bases, and 13 bases separated the two germline ends. This CDR3 reads CASSFGGAGNTGELFF. CDR3 coding DNA: TGTGCCAGCAGTTTTGGGGGGGCGGGTAACACCGGGGAGCTGTTTTTT.

This chain's CDR3 is CAISPDRAPNQPQHF. In DNA, the CDR3 is TGTGCCATCAGCCCGGACAGGGCCCCCAATCAGCCCCAGCATTTT. The chain joins TRBV10-3 to TRBJ1-5, with 8 bases that match TRBD1. This CDR3 is 15 amino acids long. The V gene end was trimmed by 6 bases and the J gene end by 3 bases; junction bases not matched to a gene: 7. Germline values: CDR1 ENHRY, CDR2 SYGVKD.

DNA for the CDR3: TGTGCCAGCAGCATCGGACAGGGTGATCGGTACGAGCAGTACTTC. It codes for CASSIGQGDRYEQYF. The chain recombines TRBV5-4 with TRBJ2-7, with TRBD1 matching 8 bases. Germline V gene lookup returns CDR1 SGHNT and CDR2 YYREEE (reference sequence). The CDR3 is made up of 15 amino acids. J was trimmed by 4 bases and V by 4 bases; bases with no gene match: 10.

The chain uses TRBV2 and TRBJ2-1, with D possibly being TRBD2 (6 bases). Per the germline V gene, CDR1 is SNHLY and CDR2 is FYNNEI. V lost 0 bases to trimming and J lost 0 bases, with 18 bases between them. The CDR3 covers 19 residues. The CDR3 DNA follows: TGTGCCAGCAGTGAAGCCGGGGGAAGGGGCCGGAGCTCCTACAATGAGCAGTTCTTC. It translates to CASSEAGGRGRSSYNEQFF.

The chain combines TRBV4-2 with TRBJ2-7, with D tentatively TRBD2 (5 bases). Germline V lookup: CDR1 LGHNA, CDR2 YNFKEQ. The CDR3 has 15 residues. V was trimmed by 3 bases and J by 0 bases, leaving 12 bases between them. The CDR3 nucleotides are TGTGCCAGCAGCCAGATCGGGGAAAGCTCCTACGAGCAGTACTTC. Protein product: CASSQIGESSYEQYF.

Only one count was recorded for this clone. CDR3 DNA: TGTGCCAGCAGCGTAGAGGGGGGGCTGCGAAACACCATATATTTT. It yields the protein CASSVEGGLRNTIYF. J is TRBJ1-3 and V is TRBV9; tentatively, D is TRBD1 (6 bases). With 0 bases removed from V and 5 bases from J, the gap between germline ends came to 12 bases. This CDR3 is 15 amino acids long. Germline CDR1 SGDLS, CDR2 YYNGEE.

A single count supports this clone. The chain couples TRBV18 to TRBJ1-1, with 7 bases matching TRBD1. CDR3 size: 14 residues. V dropped 3 bases and J dropped 1; count of bases not matched to a gene: 2. Germline V lookup: CDR1 KGHSH, CDR2 LQKENI. CDR3 amino acids: CASSPGQPNTEAFF. The DNA for the CDR3 is TGTGCCAGCTCACCGGGACAGCCGAACACTGAAGCTTTCTTT. Drawing the rest from reference TRBV18 and TRBJ1-1, the complete variable domain is NAGVMQNPRHLVRRRGQEARLRCSPMKGHSHVYWYRQLPEEGLKFMVYLQKENIIDESGMPKERFSAEFPKEGPSILRIQQVVRGDSAAYFCASSPGQPNTEAFFGQGTRLTVV.

J is TRBJ2-4 and V is TRBV25-1; 7 bases fit TRBD1. Trimming cost V 2 bases and J 8 bases; bases outside gene matches: 12. In germline, CDR1 is MGHDK, CDR2 SYGVNS. This CDR3 has 16 amino acids. The CDR3 sequence is CASSERGDRVGDIQYF. The CDR3 nucleotides are TGTGCCAGCAGTGAACGGGGTGACAGGGTGGGGGACATTCAGTACTTC.

In DNA, the CDR3 is TGCGCCAGCAGCTTGTCTGGCGGGAGTACCTCCTACGAGCAGTACTTC. This translates into CASSLSGGSTSYEQYF. The chain recombines TRBV5-1 with TRBJ2-7; 7 bases fit TRBD2. With 1 base clipped from V and 0 bases from J, the junction kept 7 bases outside the gene matches. Germline assignment: CDR1 SGHRS and CDR2 YFSETQ. This CDR3 spans 16 amino acids.